This T cell receptor beta chain came from a study of blood T cell repertoires in COVID-19 (dated by TCRdb to the early 2020s). About the study as a whole: Collaborator samples came from the United States, Italy and Spain and covered acute and convalescent phases of COVID-19. Where available, HLA class I and class II types were obtained from metadata supplied by the sample provider rather than from assay-based typing. The samples were drawn from the first 160 participants of the ongoing ImmuneRACE study and from some 1,300 subjects provided by 6 global collaborators. The repertoires were released in a freely available public database meant as a resource for research on the immune response to SARS-CoV-2. The material from the prospective study consisted of cDNA or gDNA derived from T cells, B-cell-depleted T cells, or PBMCs. Sample metadata almost always included a de-identified subject ID, COVID-19 status, age in years and sex. The dataset comprised deeply sampled blood TCRbeta repertoires from subjects exposed to, actively infected with, or recovered from COVID-19.

Collaborating institutions collected whole blood in K2EDTA tubes following their own protocols. Collaborator samples were shipped for TCRbeta analysis as frozen whole blood, isolated PBMCs, or DNA extracted from either sample type. The paper's findings and limits, for the study overall: The quantity of clinical and demographic metadata differed by source and by participant and was supplied without curation.

The immunoSEQ Assay, a bias-controlled multiplex PCR, was used to amplify TCRbeta CDR3 regions from genomic DNA. As for the original processing: Within the assay, amplification of reference gene primers was used to estimate how many nucleated cells each sample contained. Sequence reads were collapsed and filtered to measure the absolute abundance of every unique TCRbeta CDR3 rearrangement. For each sample, productive Simpson clonality was calculated as the square root of Simpson's diversity index across productive rearrangements. In TCRdb, the immuneACCESS table is reduced to in-frame sequences with V and J assigned. These tables do not hold every clone; where another copy was compared, an unresolved V gene accounts for under half, and the others remain unexplained. V, J and clone size were drawn from that table, and D and trimming were deduced from the DNA. This sample lists about 140,000 clones; 80% to 90% were detected once. The leading ten clones occupy about 1.7% of the sample.

Comment on this clone: Its antigen is currently not known. No base qualities exist here, and no much larger clone lies one base off it.

This receptor was obtained from a woman between 45 and 65 years old with acute or convalescent COVID-19. Sample: peripheral blood.

The CDR3 has the sequence CAISESGGIGETQYF. The nucleotide sequence reads as follows: TGTGCCATCAGTGAGTCTGGGGGGATCGGAGAGACCCAGTACTTC. The chain couples TRBV10-3 to TRBJ2-5; TRBD2 is perhaps the D gene, given 6 matching bases. CDR1 is given as ENHRY and CDR2 as SYGVKD, both from the germline V gene. The trim is 0 bases for V and 4 bases for J, with a gap of 12 bases between the germline ends. The CDR3 runs 15 amino acids, cysteine and phenylalanine included. The CDR3 DNA has 45 bases and is translated from base 1.